This TCR beta chain was obtained from a study of shared clonotypes between healthy human individuals. This CDR3 contains 16 residues. Trimming at V came to 2 bases and at J to 0 bases, leaving 3 bases not matched to a gene. Germline CDR1 SGHAT, CDR2 FQNNGV. Method: immunoSEQ multiplex PCR; TCRdb's copy keeps in-frame clones and lacks some. The sample lists 1.5 million to 1.9 million clones; 95% to 99% were seen once. Regarding the study as a whole: Lower generation probabilities were found for non-shared clonotypes than for those shared by all four donors. Rarefaction showed that sequencing of sorted subsets was incomplete (despite large depth).

Notes on this clone: Its antigen remains unidentified.

Recent acute infections and vaccinations were absent in the healthy HIV-negative adult donors. The donors, all of them Caucasian adults, lived in Nashville, Tennessee. The specimen sequenced was naive CD4+ T cells sorted from blood. Indicated subset: CD45RA+ positively selected. This chain uses TRBV11-2 with TRBJ2-3; 9 bases map to TRBD2. The TCR originated in a man aged 30 to 45 in good health. CDR3 sequence (DNA): TGTGCCAGCAGCTTACTAGCGGGGACTAGCACAGATACGCAGTATTTT. Amino acid sequence: CASSLLAGTSTDTQYF.